This TCR beta chain was sequenced during a study of T cells after yellow fever vaccination. Whole-study results and caveats: Faster peaking, at day 5 versus 15, marked a secondary response that was weaker.

Using its own MiXCR run on the 5' RACE reads, TCRdb lists one record per CDR3 protein. The sample holds about 150,000 distinct CDR3 sequences; 6.2% are singletons and the top ten take less than 3.5%. Concerning this clonotype itself: Its target is unknown. Sequence at one end of the junction differs from germline and may be a read error.

CDR3 length equals 16 residues. The germline V gene has CDR1 LGHDT and CDR2 YNNKEL (reference sequence). The receptor was derived from a man aged 18 to 29 who received the YFV17D yellow fever vaccine. The chain carries TRBV3-1 and TRBJ2-3; the match to TRBD2 covers 7 bases. The starting material was CD4+ T cells sorted from PBMCs, obtained on the day of the first yellow fever vaccination. The CDR3 nucleotides are TGTGCCTGCAGCCAATTCCGGCTAGCGGGCACAGATACGCAGTATTTT. It translates to CACSQFRLAGTDTQYF.